Presented here are 29 T cell receptor beta chains from one specimen sequenced in a study of cytomegalovirus exposure and HLA in healthy donors. Repertoires were generated with immunoSEQ multiplex PCR, while TCRdb's copy carries only in-frame clones and drops some. The data contain approximately 240,000 clones, 75% to 95% of them singletons. Sequenced sample: PBMCs. The receptors derive from a woman under 30 in good health and CMV-seronegative.

In this sample, this clone turned up once. CDR3 nucleotides: TGTGCCAGCAGCCAAGGGGTCCGTAGGGGCTGGGGCTACACCTTC. Its protein product is CASSQGVRRGWGYTF. The chain links TRBV4-2 to TRBJ1-2; perhaps TRBD1 as D (5 bases). V was clipped by 1 base and J by 8 bases, with 17 bases between them. Germline CDR1 is LGHNA and CDR2 is YNFKEQ. The CDR3 runs 15 residues.

The rearrangement joins TRBV30 to TRBJ2-7; D is perhaps TRBD1 (6 bases). The V end was cut by 8 bases, the J end by 0 bases, with 11 bases between. This CDR3 is built from 12 residues. Per the germline V gene, CDR1 is GTSNPN and CDR2 is SVGIG (reference sequence). The CDR3 region has the DNA TGTGCCGCAGGGGCCTTCTCCTACGAGCAGTACTTC. Translated: CAAGAFSYEQYF.

This clone appeared a few times. J is TRBJ1-1 and V is TRBV7-9; 8 nucleotides line up with TRBD1. Germline V gene data show CDR1 as SEHNR and CDR2 as FQNEAQ (reference sequence). With 5 bases clipped from V and 5 bases from J, the junction kept 13 bases outside the gene matches. The CDR3 has 16 amino acids. CDR3 coding DNA: TGTGCCAGCAGCAGGACAGGGCCCAGGAATGGGACTGAAGCTTTCTTT. Translated: CASSRTGPRNGTEAFF.

The rearrangement links TRBV9 to TRBJ1-1, with 7 bases lining up with TRBD1. Germline V gene sequence: CDR1 SGDLS, CDR2 YYNGEE. The CDR3 is 15 residues long. V gave up 3 bases and J gave up 1 base; unmatched junction bases: 6. CDR3: CASSARQGRNTEAFF. CDR3 nucleotide sequence: TGTGCCAGCAGCGCCAGACAGGGCCGGAACACTGAAGCTTTCTTT. Full variable domain (outside the CDR3, taken from reference TRBV9 and TRBJ1-1): DSGVTQTPKHLITATGQRVTLRCSPRSGDLSVYWYQQSLDQGLQFLIQYYNGEERAKGNILERFSAQQFPDLHSELNLSSLELGDSALYFCASSARQGRNTEAFFGQGTRLTVV.

The V call is TRBV7-8, the J call TRBJ2-3, with D maybe TRBD2 (6 bases). Trimming left V 1 base short and J 1 base short, with 15 bases between. CDR1 and CDR2 (germline): SGHVS, FQNEAQ. This CDR3 spans 17 amino acids. CDR3 residues: CASSLVWAGTRTDTQYF. The CDR3 DNA reads as TGTGCCAGCAGCTTAGTTTGGGCGGGGACCCGCACAGATACGCAGTATTTT.

The J gene is TRBJ2-1, the V gene TRBV29-1; 13 nucleotides line up with TRBD2. CDR1 and CDR2 from the germline V gene are SQVTM and ANQGSEA. The CDR3 spans 13 residues. With 7 bases clipped from V and 8 bases from J, the junction kept 5 bases outside the gene matches. The CDR3 sequence is CSARTSGSHEQFF. As DNA, the CDR3 is TGCAGCGCTCGGACTAGCGGGAGTCATGAGCAGTTCTTC.

V is TRBV2 and J is TRBJ1-5; D possibly corresponds to TRBD1 (5 bases). This CDR3 spans 14 amino acids. The V end was cut by 8 bases, the J end by 0 bases, with 11 bases between. Looked up from germline, CDR1 is SNHLY and CDR2 is FYNNEI. CDR3 in DNA: TGTGCCAGCGGGGCAGGACATAGCAATCAGCCCCAGCATTTT. Its protein product is CASGAGHSNQPQHF.

The gene calls are TRBV18 and TRBJ1-2; TRBD1 is a possible D gene (6 bases). This CDR3 region has 14 residues. Trimming cost V 5 bases and J 0 bases, with 10 bases left between them. The V gene's germline CDR1 is KGHSH and CDR2 LQKENI. The CDR3 sequence: CASSKGTPNYGYTF. The CDR3 DNA reads as TGTGCCAGCTCAAAGGGGACACCTAACTATGGCTACACCTTC.

The chain recombines TRBV11-2 with TRBJ1-1; TRBD1 matches 9 bases. V trimming: 6 bases; J trimming: 2 bases; junction bases outside the gene matches: 10. From germline, CDR1 is SGHAT and CDR2 FQNNGV. The CDR3 sequence is 16 residues long. The CDR3 is CASRGAGQGGNTEAFF. DNA for the CDR3: TGTGCCAGCAGGGGGGCGGGACAGGGTGGTAACACTGAAGCTTTCTTT.

The V call is TRBV7-9, the J call TRBJ1-1; D is uncertain. The CDR3 covers 14 residues. Germline V gene lookup returns CDR1 SEHNR and CDR2 FQNEAQ (reference sequence). Trimming shortened V by 5 bases and J by 4 bases, and 14 bases separated the two germline ends. The CDR3 DNA reads as TGTGCCAGCAGCGCCCTGGGCGGACTCACTGAAGCTTTCTTT. It is translated as CASSALGGLTEAFF.

The V gene is TRBV25-1, the J gene TRBJ2-2; 12 bases are a match to TRBD2. Germline-derived CDR1 and CDR2 are MGHDK and SYGVNS. CDR3 length: 16 residues. J was trimmed by 6 bases and V by 1 base; bases with no gene match: 3. CDR3 sequence: CASSEWGLAGSGELFF. CDR3 DNA: TGTGCCAGCAGTGAATGGGGACTAGCGGGCTCCGGGGAGCTGTTTTTT.

The rearrangement uses TRBV5-6 and TRBJ1-4; D might be TRBD1 (6 bases). Trimming left V 1 base short and J 3 bases short, with 7 bases between. The CDR3 totals 14 residues. In germline, CDR1 is SGHDT, CDR2 YYEEEE. The CDR3 nucleotides are TGTGCCAGCAGCTTGAAGGGGGCTAATGAAAAACTGTTTTTT. Amino acids: CASSLKGANEKLFF.

V is TRBV28 and J is TRBJ2-7, with 13 bases lining up with TRBD2. The CDR3 consists of 14 residues. Germline V gene data show CDR1 as MDHEN and CDR2 as SYDVKM. The J segment lost 9 bases and the V segment lost 6 bases, leaving 8 bases of the junction unmatched. CDR3 in DNA: TGTGCCAGCAGCCCTGGACTAGCGGGAGAGGGGCAGTACTTC. Protein: CASSPGLAGEGQYF.

This clone was observed once. The chain carries TRBV4-2 and TRBJ2-3; 8 bases are a match to TRBD2. This CDR3 is 18 amino acids long. The germline V gene encodes CDR1 LGHNA and CDR2 YNFKEQ. The V gene end was trimmed by 0 bases and the J gene end by 3 bases; junction bases not matched to a gene: 11. The DNA of the CDR3 is TGTGCCAGCAGCCAAGATAGCACTAGCGGCCCACAAACAGATACGCAGTATTTT. Encoded protein: CASSQDSTSGPQTDTQYF.

The chain couples TRBV29-1 to TRBJ1-2, with no clear D. Per the germline V gene, CDR1 is SQVTM and CDR2 is ANQGSEA. The V end was cut by 3 bases, the J end by 1 base, with 12 bases between. This CDR3 has 14 amino acids. The CDR3 is CSVEGRRNNYGYTF. Written as DNA, the CDR3 is TGCAGCGTTGAGGGCCGGAGGAATAACTATGGCTACACCTTC.

The chain couples TRBV30 to TRBJ2-1; 8 bases are a match to TRBD2. From germline, CDR1 is GTSNPN and CDR2 SVGIG (reference sequence). The CDR3 length is 16 residues. With V trimmed by 2 bases and J by 5 bases, 11 bases remained unmatched. The CDR3 nucleotides read TGTGCCTGGAGTCGCCATACTAGCGGACCCCACAATGAGCAGTTCTTC. The encoded protein is CAWSRHTSGPHNEQFF.

This chain uses TRBV27 with TRBJ2-7; D is perhaps TRBD2 (6 bases). CDR3 size: 15 residues. Germline CDR1 MNHEY, CDR2 SMNVEV (reference sequence). V gave up 0 bases and J gave up 9 bases, with 18 bases separating them. CDR3 in amino acids: CASSLSTAGGSGQYF. CDR3 nucleotide sequence: TGTGCCAGCAGTTTATCCACAGCAGGAGGGTCGGGGCAGTACTTC.

The chain joins TRBV15 to TRBJ2-7; D is uncertain. The CDR3 extends over 13 amino acids. V gave up 5 bases and J gave up 5 bases, with 13 bases separating them. Germline V lookup: CDR1 LNHNV, CDR2 YYDKDF (reference sequence). The CDR3 is CATSVASPNEQYF. CDR3 in DNA: TGTGCCACCAGCGTTGCCTCTCCTAACGAGCAGTACTTC.

The chain combines TRBV6-6 with TRBJ1-6; 10 bases match TRBD1. The J segment lost 9 bases and the V segment lost 5 bases, leaving 4 bases of the junction unmatched. CDR1 and CDR2 (germline): MNHNY, SVGAGI (reference sequence). The CDR3 contains 14 residues. Here the CDR3 reads CASSRDRGSSPLHF. The CDR3 DNA reads as TGTGCCAGCAGTAGGGACAGGGGTTCTTCACCCCTCCACTTT.

This clone was recorded many times. CDR3 loop: CASSRGGGNSPLHF. The DNA of the CDR3 is TGTGCCAGCAGTCGAGGGGGCGGTAATTCACCCCTCCACTTT. The rearrangement uses TRBV6-6 and TRBJ1-6; 7 nucleotides agree with TRBD1. The CDR3 has 14 amino acids. Germline lookup yields CDR1 MNHNY and CDR2 SVGAGI (reference sequence). The ends lost 5 bases at V and 6 bases at J; junction bases unmatched: 4.

V is TRBV5-4 and J is TRBJ2-1; 12 bases are shared with TRBD2. The CDR3 length is 14 residues. V was clipped by 5 bases and J by 9 bases; unmatched bases: 6. Looked up from germline, CDR1 is SGHNT and CDR2 is YYREEE (reference sequence). The CDR3 loop is CASRFLAGGGEQFF. CDR3 bases: TGTGCCAGCAGATTTCTAGCGGGAGGGGGTGAGCAGTTCTTC.

The rearrangement links TRBV28 to TRBJ1-5, with D possibly being TRBD1 (5 bases). Germline V gives CDR1 MDHEN, CDR2 SYDVKM. V was pared by 1 base and J by 5 bases, with 6 bases between. The CDR3 is made up of 13 amino acids. The CDR3 nucleotides read TGTGCCAGCAGTTTATTAGGGGATCAGCCCCAGCATTTT. Its translation is CASSLLGDQPQHF.

V and J are TRBV15 and TRBJ2-3, with D uncertain. Germline CDR1 LNHNV, CDR2 YYDKDF (reference sequence). With 0 bases removed from V and 5 bases from J, the gap between germline ends came to 6 bases. This CDR3 has 13 residues. The CDR3 nucleotides read TGTGCCACCAGCAGAGATGTCGGAGATACGCAGTATTTT. Translated: CATSRDVGDTQYF.

The V and J genes are TRBV28 and TRBJ1-6; possible D gene TRBD1, 5 bases. CDR1 is MDHEN, CDR2 SYDVKM, per germline. The CDR3 runs to 13 residues. V lost 6 bases and J lost 9, with 12 bases in between. As DNA, the CDR3 is TGTGCCAGCAGAGGGGCCGCTGGTTCACCCCTCCACTTT. This sequence encodes CASRGAAGSPLHF.

The CDR3 DNA sequence: TGTGCCTGGGATAGGGGTTACACTGAAGCTTTCTTT. It specifies CAWDRGYTEAFF. The gene calls are TRBV30 and TRBJ1-1, with D possibly TRBD1 on 5 matching bases. Germline V CDR1 and CDR2: GTSNPN, SVGIG (reference sequence). Trimming shortened V by 5 bases and J by 3 bases, and 10 bases separated the two germline ends. The CDR3 consists of 12 residues.

This clone showed up just once. This chain uses TRBV5-1 with TRBJ2-5, with D possibly matching TRBD1 (6 bases). Trimming removed 4 bases from V and 4 bases from J, with 17 bases in between. Germline lookup yields CDR1 SGHRS and CDR2 YFSETQ. This CDR3 is 15 amino acids long. Here the CDR3 DNA reads TGCGCCAGCAGCATTGCATTCGACAGGCCAGAGACCCAGTACTTC. It encodes CASSIAFDRPETQYF.

This rearrangement joins TRBV5-1 to TRBJ2-1, with 7 bases identical to TRBD2. Germline V CDR1 and CDR2: SGHRS, YFSETQ. With 0 bases clipped from V and 5 bases from J, the junction kept 5 bases outside the gene matches. The CDR3 contains 15 residues. The CDR3 DNA is TGCGCCAGCAGCTTGGAGGCTAGCGGACACAATGAGCAGTTCTTC. Residues: CASSLEASGHNEQFF.

This clone was counted a single time. The chain links TRBV4-2 to TRBJ2-2; D is possibly TRBD2 (5 bases). There are 16 residues in the CDR3. Deletions cut 5 bases from V and 0 bases from J, with 13 bases between. Germline loops: CDR1 LGHNA, CDR2 YNFKEQ. The CDR3 sequence is CASSTGNIANTGELFF. The CDR3 region has the DNA TGTGCCAGCAGCACCGGGAACATCGCGAACACCGGGGAGCTGTTTTTT.

The rearrangement joins TRBV7-8 to TRBJ1-3; TRBD1 agrees at 8 bases. This CDR3 spans 16 amino acids. Per the germline V gene, CDR1 is SGHVS and CDR2 is FQNEAQ. The V gene end was trimmed by 3 bases and the J gene end by 5 bases; junction bases not matched to a gene: 9. The CDR3 here is CASSFHRGKDRNTIYF. CDR3 nucleotides: TGTGCCAGCAGCTTTCACAGGGGGAAGGATAGAAACACCATATATTTT.